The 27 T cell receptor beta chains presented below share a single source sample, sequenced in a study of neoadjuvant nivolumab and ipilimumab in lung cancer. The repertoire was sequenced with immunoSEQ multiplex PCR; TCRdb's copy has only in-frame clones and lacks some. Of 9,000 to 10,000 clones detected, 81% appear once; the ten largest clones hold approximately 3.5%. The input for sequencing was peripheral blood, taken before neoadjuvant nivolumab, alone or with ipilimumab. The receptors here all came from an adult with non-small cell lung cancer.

DNA of the CDR3: TGTGCCATCAGTGAGTCTGCCAGGGTGGGTGAGCAGTTCTTC. Its protein product is CAISESARVGEQFF. The gene calls are TRBV10-3 and TRBJ2-1; D is possibly TRBD1 (5 bases). The CDR3 spans 14 residues. Germline CDR1 is ENHRY and CDR2 is SYGVKD. V was shortened by 0 bases and J by 9 bases, with 12 bases between the two germline ends.

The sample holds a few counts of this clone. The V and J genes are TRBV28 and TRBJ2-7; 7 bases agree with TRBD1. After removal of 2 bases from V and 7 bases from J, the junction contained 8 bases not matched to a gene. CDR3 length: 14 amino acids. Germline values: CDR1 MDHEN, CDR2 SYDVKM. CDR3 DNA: TGTGCCAGCAGTTTAACAGGGGCCCTAATAGAGCAGTACTTC. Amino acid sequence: CASSLTGALIEQYF.

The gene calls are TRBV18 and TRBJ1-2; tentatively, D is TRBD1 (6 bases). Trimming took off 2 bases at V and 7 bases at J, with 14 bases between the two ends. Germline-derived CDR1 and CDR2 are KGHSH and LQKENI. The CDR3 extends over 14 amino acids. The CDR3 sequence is CASSPGGRGIGYTF. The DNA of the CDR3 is TGTGCCAGCTCACCAGGGGGCAGGGGCATTGGCTACACCTTC.

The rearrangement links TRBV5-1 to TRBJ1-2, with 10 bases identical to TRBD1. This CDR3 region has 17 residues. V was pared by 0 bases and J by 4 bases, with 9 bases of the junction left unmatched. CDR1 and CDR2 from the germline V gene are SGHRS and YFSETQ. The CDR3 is CASSLGTGGLQVYGYTF. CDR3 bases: TGCGCCAGCAGCTTGGGGACAGGGGGGCTTCAGGTCTATGGCTACACCTTC.

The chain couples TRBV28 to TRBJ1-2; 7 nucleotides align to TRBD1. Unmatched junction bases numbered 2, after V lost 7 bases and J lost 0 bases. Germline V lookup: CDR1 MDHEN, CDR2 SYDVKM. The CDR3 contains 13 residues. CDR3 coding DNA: TGTGCCAGCATTACAGGGGCTAACTATGGCTACACCTTC. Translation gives CASITGANYGYTF.

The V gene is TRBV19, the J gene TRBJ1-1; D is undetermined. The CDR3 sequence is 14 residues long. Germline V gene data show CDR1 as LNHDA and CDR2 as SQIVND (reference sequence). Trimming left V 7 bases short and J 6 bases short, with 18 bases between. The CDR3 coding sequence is TGTGCCAGTACCCCCCGGGCGGGAGCCTCTGAAGCTTTCTTT. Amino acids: CASTPRAGASEAFF.

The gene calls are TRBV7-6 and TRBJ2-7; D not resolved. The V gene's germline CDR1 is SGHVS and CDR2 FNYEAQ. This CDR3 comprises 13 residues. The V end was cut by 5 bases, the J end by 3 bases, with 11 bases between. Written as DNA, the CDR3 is TGTGCCAGCAGCCCCCTTCCCTTCTACGAGCAGTACTTC. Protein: CASSPLPFYEQYF.

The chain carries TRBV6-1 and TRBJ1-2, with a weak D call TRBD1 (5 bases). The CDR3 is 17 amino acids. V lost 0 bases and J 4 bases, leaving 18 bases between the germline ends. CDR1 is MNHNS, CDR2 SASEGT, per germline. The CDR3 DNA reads TGTGCCAGCAGTGAAGCGTCCGGACGGGGGATCATCTATGGCTACACCTTC. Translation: CASSEASGRGIIYGYTF.

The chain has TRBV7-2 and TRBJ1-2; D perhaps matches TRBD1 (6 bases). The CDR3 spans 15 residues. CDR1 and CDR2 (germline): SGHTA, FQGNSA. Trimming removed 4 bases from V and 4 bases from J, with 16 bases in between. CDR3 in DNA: TGTGCCAGCAGCTCGACAGGCCGATCTTCCTATGGCTACACCTTC. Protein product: CASSSTGRSSYGYTF.

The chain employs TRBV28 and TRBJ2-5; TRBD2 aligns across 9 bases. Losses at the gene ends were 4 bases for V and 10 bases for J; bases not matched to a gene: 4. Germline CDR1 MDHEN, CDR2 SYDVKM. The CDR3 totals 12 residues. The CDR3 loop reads CASSWLAGNQYF. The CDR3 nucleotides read TGTGCCAGCAGTTGGCTAGCGGGAAACCAGTACTTC.

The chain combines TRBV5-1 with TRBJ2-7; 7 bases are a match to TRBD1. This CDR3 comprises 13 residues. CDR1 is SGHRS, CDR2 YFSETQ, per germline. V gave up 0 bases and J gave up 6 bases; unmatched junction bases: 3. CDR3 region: CASSLGTGREQYF. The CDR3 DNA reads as TGCGCCAGCAGCTTGGGGACAGGCCGCGAGCAGTACTTC.

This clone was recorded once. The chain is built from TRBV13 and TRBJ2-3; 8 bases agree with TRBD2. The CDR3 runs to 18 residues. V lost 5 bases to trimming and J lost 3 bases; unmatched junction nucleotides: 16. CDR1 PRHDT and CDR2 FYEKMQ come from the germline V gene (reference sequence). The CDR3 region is CASSGYVAGRSGTDTQYF. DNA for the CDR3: TGTGCCAGCAGCGGGTATGTAGCGGGAAGATCGGGGACAGATACGCAGTATTTT.

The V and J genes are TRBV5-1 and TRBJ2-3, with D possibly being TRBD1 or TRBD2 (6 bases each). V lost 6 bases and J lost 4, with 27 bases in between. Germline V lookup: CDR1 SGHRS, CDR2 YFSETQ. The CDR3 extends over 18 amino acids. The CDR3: CASKRGLGQSFRADTQYF. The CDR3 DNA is TGCGCCAGCAAAAGGGGACTCGGACAGTCATTTAGGGCAGATACGCAGTATTTT.

The CDR3 here is CASSPRRGFDYGYTF. In DNA form, the CDR3 reads TGTGCCAGCAGTCCGCGCCGGGGATTTGACTATGGCTACACCTTC. The chain has TRBV28 and TRBJ1-2; D is undetermined. The V and J ends lost 5 bases and 3 bases respectively, with 16 bases between them. Looked up from germline, CDR1 is MDHEN and CDR2 is SYDVKM. The CDR3 has 15 residues.

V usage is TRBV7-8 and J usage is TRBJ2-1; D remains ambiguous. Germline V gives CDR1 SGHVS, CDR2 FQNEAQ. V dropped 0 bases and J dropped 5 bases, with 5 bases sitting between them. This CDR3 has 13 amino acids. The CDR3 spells CASSLAPDNEQFF. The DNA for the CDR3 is TGTGCCAGCAGCTTAGCGCCCGACAATGAGCAGTTCTTC.

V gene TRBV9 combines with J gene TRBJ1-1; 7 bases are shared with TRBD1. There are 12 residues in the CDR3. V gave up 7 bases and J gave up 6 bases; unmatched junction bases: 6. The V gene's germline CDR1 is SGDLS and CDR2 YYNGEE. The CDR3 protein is CASRGQAPEAFF. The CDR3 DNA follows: TGTGCCAGCCGCGGACAGGCCCCTGAAGCTTTCTTT. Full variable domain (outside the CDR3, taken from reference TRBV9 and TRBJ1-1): DSGVTQTPKHLITATGQRVTLRCSPRSGDLSVYWYQQSLDQGLQFLIQYYNGEERAKGNILERFSAQQFPDLHSELNLSSLELGDSALYFCASRGQAPEAFFGQGTRLTVV.

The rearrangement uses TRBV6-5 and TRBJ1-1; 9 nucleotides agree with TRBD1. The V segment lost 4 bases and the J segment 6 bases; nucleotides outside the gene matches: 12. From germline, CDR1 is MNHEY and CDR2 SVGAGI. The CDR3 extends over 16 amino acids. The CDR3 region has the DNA TGTGCCAGCAGTTTCCTCCCGGGACAGGGTCGCCCTGAAGCTTTCTTT. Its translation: CASSFLPGQGRPEAFF.

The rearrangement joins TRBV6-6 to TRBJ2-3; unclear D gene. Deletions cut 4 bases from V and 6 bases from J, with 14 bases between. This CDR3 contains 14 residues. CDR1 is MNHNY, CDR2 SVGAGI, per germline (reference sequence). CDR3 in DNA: TGTGCCAGCAGTTGGGATAGGTCGAGGGATACGCAGTATTTT. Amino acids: CASSWDRSRDTQYF.

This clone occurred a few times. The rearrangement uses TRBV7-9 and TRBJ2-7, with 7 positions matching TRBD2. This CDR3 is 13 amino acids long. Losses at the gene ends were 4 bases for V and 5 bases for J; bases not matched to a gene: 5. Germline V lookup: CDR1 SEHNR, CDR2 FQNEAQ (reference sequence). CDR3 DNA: TGTGCCAGCAGCTCCTGGACTAGGAACGAGCAGTACTTC. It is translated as CASSSWTRNEQYF.

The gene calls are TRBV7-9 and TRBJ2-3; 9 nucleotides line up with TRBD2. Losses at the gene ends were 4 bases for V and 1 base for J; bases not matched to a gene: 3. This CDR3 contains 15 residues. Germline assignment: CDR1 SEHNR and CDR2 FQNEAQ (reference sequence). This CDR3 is CASSSRTSGTDTQYF. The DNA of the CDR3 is TGTGCCAGCAGCTCTAGGACTAGCGGCACAGATACGCAGTATTTT.

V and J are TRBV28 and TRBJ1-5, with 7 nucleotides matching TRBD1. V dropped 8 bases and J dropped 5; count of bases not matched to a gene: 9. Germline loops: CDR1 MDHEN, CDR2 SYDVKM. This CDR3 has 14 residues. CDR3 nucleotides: TGTGCCAGCGGAACACAGGGGTTGGATCAGCCCCAGCATTTT. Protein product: CASGTQGLDQPQHF. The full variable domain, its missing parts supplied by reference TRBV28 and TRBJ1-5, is DVKVTQSSRYLVKRTGEKVFLECVQDMDHENMFWYRQDPGLGLRLIYFSYDVKMKEKGDIPEGYSVSREKKERFSLILESASTNQTSMYLCASGTQGLDQPQHFGDGTRLSIL.

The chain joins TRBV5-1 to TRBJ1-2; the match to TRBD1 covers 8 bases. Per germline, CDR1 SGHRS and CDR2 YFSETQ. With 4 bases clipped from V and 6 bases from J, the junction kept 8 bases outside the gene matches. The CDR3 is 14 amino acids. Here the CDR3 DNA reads TGCGCCAGCAGCCCGGACAGGGAAAGGCATGGCTACACCTTC. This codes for CASSPDRERHGYTF.

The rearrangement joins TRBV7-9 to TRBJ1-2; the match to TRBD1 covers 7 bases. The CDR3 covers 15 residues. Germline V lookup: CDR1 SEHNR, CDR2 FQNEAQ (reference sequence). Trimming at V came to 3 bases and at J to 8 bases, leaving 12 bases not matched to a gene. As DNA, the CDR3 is TGTGCCAGCAGCTTGACGAAGGACAGGACTGGAGGCTACACCTTC. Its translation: CASSLTKDRTGGYTF.

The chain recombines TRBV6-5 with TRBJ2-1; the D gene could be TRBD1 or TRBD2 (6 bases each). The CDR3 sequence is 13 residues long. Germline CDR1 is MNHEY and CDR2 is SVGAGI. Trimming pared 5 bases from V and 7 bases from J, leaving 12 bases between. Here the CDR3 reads CASSHQGGNEQFF. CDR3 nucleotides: TGTGCCAGCAGTCATCAAGGGGGGAATGAGCAGTTCTTC.

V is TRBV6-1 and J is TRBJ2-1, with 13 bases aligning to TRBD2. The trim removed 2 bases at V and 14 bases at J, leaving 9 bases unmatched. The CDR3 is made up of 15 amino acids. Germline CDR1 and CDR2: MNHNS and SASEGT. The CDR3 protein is CASSEISGTSGKEFF. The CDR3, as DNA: TGTGCCAGCAGTGAAATCTCTGGGACTAGCGGGAAGGAGTTCTTC.

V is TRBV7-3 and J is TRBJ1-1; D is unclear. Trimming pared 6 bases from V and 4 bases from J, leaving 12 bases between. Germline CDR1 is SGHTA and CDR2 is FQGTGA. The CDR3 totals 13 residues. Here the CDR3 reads CASSIRPGTEAFF. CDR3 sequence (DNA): TGTGCCAGCAGTATCCGGCCGGGCACTGAAGCTTTCTTT. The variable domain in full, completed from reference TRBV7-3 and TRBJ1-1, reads GAGVSQTPSNKVTEKGKYVELRCDPISGHTALYWYRQSLGQGPEFLIYFQGTGAADDSGLPNDRFFAVRPEGSVSTLKIQRTERGDSAVYLCASSIRPGTEAFFGQGTRLTVV.

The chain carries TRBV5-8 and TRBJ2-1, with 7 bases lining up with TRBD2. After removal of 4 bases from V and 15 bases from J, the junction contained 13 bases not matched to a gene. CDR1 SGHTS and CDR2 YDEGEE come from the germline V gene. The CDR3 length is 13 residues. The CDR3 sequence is CASSGTGTTLGFF. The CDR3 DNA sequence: TGTGCCAGCAGCGGAACCGGGACTACCTTAGGGTTCTTC.